The source of this TCR beta chain is a study of T cell changes during pregnancy in multiple sclerosis. Only a few counts were recorded for this clone. Measured with immunoSEQ multiplex PCR; TCRdb has only the in-frame clones, and not every one. The data show 50,000 or so clones, 92% seen once. Germline-derived CDR1 and CDR2 are MGHDK and SYGVNS. J lost 0 bases, V lost 3 bases, and 7 bases had no gene match. CDR3 length equals 18 residues. This specimen consisted of CD4+ T cells from peripheral blood mononuclear cells, obtained after pregnancy. V usage is TRBV25-1 and J usage is TRBJ1-4; TRBD1 matches 10 bases. The source of this sequence is a female donor with multiple sclerosis, enrolled in a pregnancy study. The DNA of the CDR3 is TGTGCCAGCAGTGAGCTTGGGACAGGGGTAACAACTAATGAAAAACTGTTTTTT. Amino acid sequence: CASSELGTGVTTNEKLFF.